The source of this TCR beta chain is a study of cytomegalovirus exposure and HLA in healthy donors. The primer mix had 60 Vbeta and 13 Jbeta primers. The table came from immunoSEQ multiplex PCR; TCRdb's copy has only in-frame clones and leaves some out. The table includes about 90,000 clones, 85% to 90% detected once. With 3 bases removed from V and 5 bases from J, the gap between germline ends came to 16 bases. The CDR3 runs to 15 residues. Germline loops: CDR1 MDHEN, CDR2 SYDVKM. The sample taken for sequencing was PBMCs. This chain links TRBV28 with TRBJ1-1; maybe TRBD1 (5 bases). This TCR was sampled from a man younger than 30 in good health and CMV-seronegative. The CDR3 DNA reads as TGTGCCAGCAGTTTGGGGCAGGGCCTGAGGACTGAAGCTTTCTTT. It specifies CASSLGQGLRTEAFF.